This is a list of T cell receptor beta chains from one sample in a study of neurological immune-mediated disorders. TCRdb itself ran the 5' RACE reads through MiXCR, one entry per CDR3 protein. The table includes approximately 90,000 distinct CDR3 sequences, roughly 3.5% detected once. What was sequenced was PBMCs. The receptors originated from a woman aged 18-29 years with multiple sclerosis. Each CDR3 is given with its conserved first and last residue. The D gene is left open where the match is weak. Clone size is not always given. Where it is, it says once, few, many or a class for expanded clones.

>-|many|TRBJ2-4|TRBV20-1
CSAGRGALGNIQYF
TGCAGTGCTGGGAGAGGGGCTCTTGGAAACATTCAGTACTTC
>TRBD1|many|TRBJ2-3|TRBV5-1
CASSFGTGGFTDTQYF
TGCGCCAGCAGCTTCGGAACAGGGGGCTTCACAGATACGCAGTATTTT
>-|many|TRBJ1-6|TRBV4-3
CASSQEPPSRPNSPLHF
TGCGCCAGCAGCCAAGAACCCCCATCTCGACCAAATTCACCCCTCCACTTT
>-|many|TRBJ2-3|TRBV28
CATLAGDISTDTQYF
TGTGCCACTCTCGCCGGGGACATAAGCACAGATACGCAGTATTTT
>-|many|TRBJ1-3|TRBV15
CATSRYSGNTIYF
TGTGCCACCAGCAGATACAGTGGAAACACCATATATTTT
>-|many|TRBJ2-7|TRBV7-8
CASSQYYEQYF
TGTGCCAGCAGCCAATACTACGAGCAGTACTTC
>-|many|TRBJ1-1|TRBV5-6
CASSLVSGYGTEAFF
TGTGCCAGCAGCTTGGTGTCAGGGTACGGCACTGAAGCTTTCTTT
>-|many|TRBJ2-6|TRBV7-2
CASSLIPGSSGANVLTF
TGTGCCAGCAGCTTAATTCCGGGGAGCTCTGGGGCCAACGTCCTGACTTTC
>-|many|TRBJ2-3|TRBV5-1
CASSPTVGSTDTQYF
TGCGCCAGCAGTCCGACCGTGGGGAGCACAGATACGCAGTATTTT
>-|many|TRBJ2-1|TRBV14
CASSQGFSWTGNEQFF
TGTGCCAGCAGCCAAGGATTTTCGTGGACTGGCAATGAGCAGTTCTTC
>-|many|TRBJ2-1|TRBV7-9
CASSPSGRADEQFF
TGTGCCAGCAGTCCCTCCGGCAGGGCGGATGAGCAGTTCTTC
>TRBD2|many|TRBJ2-1|TRBV20-1
CSALYRGTGLAGVYEQFF
TGCAGTGCTCTTTACCGGGGTACGGGACTAGCGGGAGTTTATGAGCAGTTCTTC
>-|many|TRBJ2-2|TRBV20-1
CSAVRGGAFTGELFF
TGCAGTGCTGTAAGGGGGGGCGCGTTCACCGGGGAGCTGTTTTTT
>-|many|TRBJ2-4|TRBV12-3/TRBV12-4
CASSLDRDAKNIQYF
TGTGCCAGCAGTTTAGACAGGGACGCCAAAAACATTCAGTACTTC
>TRBD1|few|TRBJ1-2|TRBV7-2
CASSSILGTGDYGYTF
TGTGCCAGCAGCTCAATCCTGGGGACAGGCGACTATGGCTACACCTTC
>-|many|TRBJ2-7|TRBV20-1
CSARLRGTAGEQYF
TGCAGTGCTAGGCTGAGGGGGACCGCGGGGGAGCAGTACTTC
>TRBD2|many|TRBJ2-5|TRBV20-1
CSAEQPGLARETQYF
TGCAGTGCCGAACAACCGGGACTAGCGAGGGAGACCCAGTACTTC
>-|many|TRBJ2-1|TRBV29-1
CSGERASYNEQFF
TGCAGCGGGGAGCGGGCTTCCTACAATGAGCAGTTCTTC
>-|many|TRBJ1-5|TRBV5-6
CASSLTARGLNQPQHF
TGTGCCAGCAGCTTGACGGCCAGGGGCTTAAATCAGCCCCAGCATTTT
>-|many|TRBJ2-7|TRBV12-3/TRBV12-4
CASTPTGRLGEQYF
TGTGCCAGCACCCCGACAGGGAGGCTCGGCGAGCAGTACTTC
>-|many|TRBJ2-5|TRBV5-6
CASSPNQGGETQYF
TGTGCCAGCAGCCCCAATCAGGGTGGAGAGACCCAGTACTTC
>-|-|TRBJ1-6|TRBV2
CASSSWTPSNSPLHF
TGTGCCAGCAGCTCATGGACACCTAGTAATTCACCCCTCCACTTT
>-|many|TRBJ1-2|TRBV5-6
CASSLRQNYGYTF
TGTGCCAGCAGCTTACGACAGAACTATGGCTACACCTTC
>-|many|TRBJ2-7|TRBV19
CASSPTGRNEQYF
TGTGCCAGTAGTCCCACGGGACGGAACGAGCAGTACTTC
>-|-|TRBJ2-3|TRBV7-2
CASSSYREADTQYF
TGTGCCAGCAGCTCCTACAGGGAGGCAGATACGCAGTATTTT
>TRBD2|many|TRBJ2-7|TRBV20-1
CSASSTSGTSYEQYF
TGCAGTGCTAGTTCTACTAGCGGGACCTCCTACGAGCAGTACTTC
>-|many|TRBJ1-3|TRBV4-2
CASSPENRAISGNTIYF
TGTGCCAGCAGCCCGGAAAATCGGGCCATCTCTGGAAACACCATATATTTT
>TRBD1|many|TRBJ1-5|TRBV5-1
CASSFTGDNQPQHF
TGCGCCAGCAGCTTTACAGGGGACAATCAGCCCCAGCATTTT
>-|many|TRBJ2-3|TRBV20-1
CSARTPDTQYF
TGCAGTGCCCGGACTCCCGATACGCAGTATTTT
>-|many|TRBJ2-3|TRBV6-5
CASSRTRGDTDTQYF
TGTGCCAGCAGCCGCACTAGGGGTGACACAGATACGCAGTATTTT
>TRBD2|many|TRBJ2-1|TRBV4-3
CASSQEASGSMREQFF
TGCGCCAGCAGCCAAGAGGCTAGCGGGAGTATGAGGGAGCAGTTCTTC
>-|many|TRBJ1-1|TRBV15
CATSRDLPGAEAFF
TGTGCCACCAGCAGAGACCTACCCGGCGCTGAAGCTTTCTTT
>TRBD2|many|TRBJ2-1|TRBV7-6
CASSLVLAGGKNEQFF
TGTGCCAGCAGCTTAGTACTAGCGGGGGGCAAGAATGAGCAGTTCTTC
>-|many|TRBJ2-7|TRBV6-5
CASSYGRPTGGTYEQYF
TGTGCCAGCAGTTACGGCCGACCCACAGGAGGGACCTACGAGCAGTACTTC
>-|many|TRBJ2-2|TRBV9
CASSVAVGPLTGELFF
TGTGCCAGCAGCGTAGCTGTGGGGCCTCTCACCGGGGAGCTGTTTTTT
>TRBD2|many|TRBJ2-3|TRBV10-3
CAIGRAGAPDTQYF
TGTGCCATCGGCCGAGCGGGAGCGCCAGATACGCAGTATTTT
>TRBD1|many|TRBJ2-1|TRBV5-1
CASSKITGGSYNEQFF
TGCGCCAGCAGCAAAATCACAGGGGGCTCCTACAATGAGCAGTTCTTC
>-|-|TRBJ1-1|TRBV2
CASSIDALNTEAFF
TGTGCCAGCAGTATAGACGCGCTGAACACTGAAGCTTTCTTT
>-|many|TRBJ2-7|TRBV6-5
CASSYSKVGSSYEQYF
TGTGCCAGCAGTTACTCGAAAGTAGGCAGCTCCTACGAGCAGTACTTC
>-|many|TRBJ2-3|TRBV29-1
CSVRGGNTDTQYF
TGCAGCGTTCGGGGCGGGAACACAGATACGCAGTATTTT
>TRBD1|few|TRBJ1-4|TRBV12-3/TRBV12-4
CASSSAGTAQEKLFF
TGTGCCAGCAGCTCCGCCGGGACAGCCCAAGAAAAACTGTTTTTT
>TRBD1|many|TRBJ2-7|TRBV5-1
CASSDGQGEYYEQYF
TGCGCCAGCAGCGACGGACAGGGAGAGTACTACGAGCAGTACTTC
>TRBD1|many|TRBJ2-3|TRBV5-1
CASSLVPGQGDTQYF
TGCGCCAGCAGCTTGGTCCCGGGACAGGGGGATACGCAGTATTTT
>-|many|TRBJ1-2|TRBV10-3
CAISEWAGNRYGYTF
TGTGCCATCAGTGAATGGGCAGGGAATCGATACGGCTACACCTTC
>-|many|TRBJ1-3|TRBV15
CATSRDEGSPSGNTIYF
TGTGCCACCAGCAGAGATGAGGGGTCACCCTCTGGAAACACCATATATTTT
>TRBD1|many|TRBJ1-5|TRBV20-1
CSVPKTEQGGDQPQHF
TGCAGTGTTCCGAAAACAGAACAGGGGGGAGATCAGCCCCAGCATTTT
>-|many|TRBJ2-5|TRBV6-6
CASSYGGNQETQYF
TGTGCCAGCAGTTACGGGGGGAACCAAGAGACCCAGTACTTC
>-|-|TRBJ2-1|TRBV7-2
CASSSSDNYNEQFF
TGTGCCAGCAGCTCCTCAGACAACTACAATGAGCAGTTCTTC